The present T cell receptor (beta chain) was sequenced within a study of identical twins. The table lists this clonotype with a few counts. TCRdb re-called the 5' RACE reads with MiXCR, one entry per CDR3 protein. The profile shows nearly 650,000 distinct CDR3 sequences, 7% to 7.5% of them singletons. The CDR3 sequence is 16 residues long. J gave up 3 bases and V 5 bases, and 12 bases lay outside the gene matches. Looked up from germline, CDR1 is DFQATT and CDR2 is SNEGSKA (reference sequence). These data were likewise used in another study, on yellow fever vaccine responses in identical twins.

The sequenced sample consisted of PBMCs. The receptor's source is a woman under 30 in good health. The chain carries TRBV20-1 and TRBJ1-4; 7 positions agree with TRBD1. The CDR3 nucleotides read TGCAGTGCTTCCTGGGGGAGGGGGCTTTCTAATGAAAAACTGTTTTTT. It yields the protein CSASWGRGLSNEKLFF.